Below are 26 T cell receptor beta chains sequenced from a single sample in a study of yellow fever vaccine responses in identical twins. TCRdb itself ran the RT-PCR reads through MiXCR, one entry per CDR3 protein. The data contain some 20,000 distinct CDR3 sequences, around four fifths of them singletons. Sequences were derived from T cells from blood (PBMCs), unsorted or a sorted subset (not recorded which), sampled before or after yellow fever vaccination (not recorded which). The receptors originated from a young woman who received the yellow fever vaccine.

The DNA of the CDR3 is TGTGCCAGCAGCCACACAGGGGGCGAGACCCAGTACTTC. This sequence encodes CASSHTGGETQYF. V usage is TRBV11-3 and J usage is TRBJ2-5, with 9 bases lining up with TRBD1. J gave up 5 bases and V 5 bases, and 3 bases lay outside the gene matches. CDR1 and CDR2 from the germline V gene are SGHNT and YENEEA. The CDR3 spans 13 residues.

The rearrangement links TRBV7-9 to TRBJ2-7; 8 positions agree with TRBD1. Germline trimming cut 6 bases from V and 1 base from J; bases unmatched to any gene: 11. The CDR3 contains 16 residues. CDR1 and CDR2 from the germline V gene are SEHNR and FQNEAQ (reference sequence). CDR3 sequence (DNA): TGTGCCAGCAGTCCAGGCGACAGGGGTCCTTCCTACGAGCAGTACTTC. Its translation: CASSPGDRGPSYEQYF.

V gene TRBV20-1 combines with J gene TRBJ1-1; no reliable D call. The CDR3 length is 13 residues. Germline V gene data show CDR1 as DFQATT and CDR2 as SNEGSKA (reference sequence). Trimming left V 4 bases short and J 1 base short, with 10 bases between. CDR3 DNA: TGCAGTGCTACATTTTTAGGGAACACTGAAGCTTTCTTT. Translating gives CSATFLGNTEAFF.

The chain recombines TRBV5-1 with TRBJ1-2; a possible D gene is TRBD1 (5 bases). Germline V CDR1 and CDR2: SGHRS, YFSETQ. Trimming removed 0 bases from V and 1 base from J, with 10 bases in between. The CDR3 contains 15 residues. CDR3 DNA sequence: TGCGCCAGCAGCTTGGGGCCGGGGGTTAACTATGGCTACACCTTC. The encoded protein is CASSLGPGVNYGYTF. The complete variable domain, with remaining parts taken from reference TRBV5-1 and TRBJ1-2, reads KAGVTQTPRYLIKTRGQQVTLSCSPISGHRSVSWYQQTPGQGLQFLFEYFSETQRNKGNFPGRFSGRQFSNSRSEMNVSTLELGDSALYLCASSLGPGVNYGYTFGSGTRLTVV.

For the CDR3, the DNA is TGTGCCAGTAGTATCACCTCCGCCTACGAGCAGTACTTC. Encoded protein: CASSITSAYEQYF. V and J are TRBV19 and TRBJ2-7; no clear D. Trimming shortened V by 3 bases and J by 2 bases, and 8 bases separated the two germline ends. CDR3 length equals 13 residues. Germline CDR1 reads LNHDA; CDR2 reads SQIVND (reference sequence).

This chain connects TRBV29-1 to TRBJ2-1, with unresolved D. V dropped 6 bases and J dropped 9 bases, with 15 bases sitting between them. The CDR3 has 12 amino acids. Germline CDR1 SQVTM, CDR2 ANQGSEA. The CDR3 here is CSVGGHASEQFF. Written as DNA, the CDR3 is TGCAGCGTGGGCGGCCACGCCAGTGAGCAGTTCTTC.

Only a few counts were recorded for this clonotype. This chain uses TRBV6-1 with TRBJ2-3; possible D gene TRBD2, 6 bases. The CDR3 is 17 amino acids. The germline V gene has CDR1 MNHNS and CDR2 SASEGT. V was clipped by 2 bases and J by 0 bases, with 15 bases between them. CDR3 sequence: CASSELIGGRSTDTQYF. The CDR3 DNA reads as TGTGCCAGCAGTGAACTTATCGGGGGAAGAAGCACAGATACGCAGTATTTT.

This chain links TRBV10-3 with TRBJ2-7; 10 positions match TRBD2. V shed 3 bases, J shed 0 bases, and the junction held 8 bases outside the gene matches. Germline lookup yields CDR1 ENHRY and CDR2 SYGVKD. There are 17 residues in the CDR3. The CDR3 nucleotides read TGTGCCATCAGTGATCTAGCGGGAGTTTTATCCTCCTACGAGCAGTACTTC. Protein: CAISDLAGVLSSYEQYF.

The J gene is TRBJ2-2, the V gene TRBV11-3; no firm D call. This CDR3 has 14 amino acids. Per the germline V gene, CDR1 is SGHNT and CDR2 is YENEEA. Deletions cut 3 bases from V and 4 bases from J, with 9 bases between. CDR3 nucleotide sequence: TGTGCCAGCAGCTTCTTAGCAGTCACCGGGGAGCTGTTTTTT. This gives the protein CASSFLAVTGELFF.

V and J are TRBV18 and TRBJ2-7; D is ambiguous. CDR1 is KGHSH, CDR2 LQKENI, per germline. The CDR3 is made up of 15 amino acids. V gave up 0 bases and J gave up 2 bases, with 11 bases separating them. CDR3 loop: CASSPPGRFPYEQYV. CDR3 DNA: TGTGCCAGCTCACCACCCGGCAGGTTCCCCTACGAGCAGTACGTC.

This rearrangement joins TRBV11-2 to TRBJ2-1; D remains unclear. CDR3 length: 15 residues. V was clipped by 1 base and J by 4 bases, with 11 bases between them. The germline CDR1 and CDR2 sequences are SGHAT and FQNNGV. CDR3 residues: CASSLVAVLYNEQFF. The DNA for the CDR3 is TGTGCCAGCAGCTTAGTGGCTGTTTTGTACAATGAGCAGTTCTTC.

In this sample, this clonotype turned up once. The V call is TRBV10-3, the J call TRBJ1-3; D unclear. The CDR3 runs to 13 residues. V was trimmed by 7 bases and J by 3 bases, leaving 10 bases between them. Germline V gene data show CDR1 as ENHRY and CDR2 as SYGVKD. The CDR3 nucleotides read TGTGCCATCACCAGTAGTTTTGGAAACACCATATATTTT. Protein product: CAITSSFGNTIYF.

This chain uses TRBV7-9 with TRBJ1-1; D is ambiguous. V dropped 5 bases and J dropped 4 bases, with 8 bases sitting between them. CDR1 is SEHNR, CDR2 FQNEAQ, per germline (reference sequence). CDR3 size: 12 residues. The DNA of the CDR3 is TGTGCCAGCAGCGAACAGATCACTGAAGCTTTCTTT. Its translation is CASSEQITEAFF.

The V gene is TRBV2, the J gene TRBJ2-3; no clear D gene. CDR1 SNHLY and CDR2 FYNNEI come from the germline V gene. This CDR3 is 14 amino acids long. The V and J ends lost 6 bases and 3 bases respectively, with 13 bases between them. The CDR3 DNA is TGTGCCAGCAGCGCCTGGACGCAGACAGATACGCAGTATTTT. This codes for CASSAWTQTDTQYF.

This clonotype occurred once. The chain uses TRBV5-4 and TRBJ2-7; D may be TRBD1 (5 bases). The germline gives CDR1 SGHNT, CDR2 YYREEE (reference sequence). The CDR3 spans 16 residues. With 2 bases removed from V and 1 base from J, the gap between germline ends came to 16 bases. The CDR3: CASSLGAPPVSYEQYF. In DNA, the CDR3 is TGTGCCAGCAGCTTAGGGGCGCCTCCCGTTTCCTACGAGCAGTACTTC.

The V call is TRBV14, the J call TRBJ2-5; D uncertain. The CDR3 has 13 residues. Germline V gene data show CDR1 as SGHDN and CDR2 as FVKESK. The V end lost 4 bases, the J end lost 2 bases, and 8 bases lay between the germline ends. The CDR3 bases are TGTGCCAGCAGCCCGACTGGGCAAGAGACCCAGTACTTC. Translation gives CASSPTGQETQYF.

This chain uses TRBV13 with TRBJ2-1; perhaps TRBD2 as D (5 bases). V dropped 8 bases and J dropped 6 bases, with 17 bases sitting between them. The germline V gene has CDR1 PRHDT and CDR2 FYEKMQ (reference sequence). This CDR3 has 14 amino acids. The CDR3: CASLTPARGNEQFF. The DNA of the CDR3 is TGTGCCAGCCTTACCCCCGCTCGGGGCAATGAGCAGTTCTTC.

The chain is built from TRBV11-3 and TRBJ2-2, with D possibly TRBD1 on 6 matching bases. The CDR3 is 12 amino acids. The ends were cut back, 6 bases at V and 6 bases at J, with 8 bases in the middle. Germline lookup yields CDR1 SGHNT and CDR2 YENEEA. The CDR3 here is CASRGAAGELFF. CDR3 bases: TGTGCCAGCAGGGGGGCCGCCGGGGAGCTGTTTTTT.

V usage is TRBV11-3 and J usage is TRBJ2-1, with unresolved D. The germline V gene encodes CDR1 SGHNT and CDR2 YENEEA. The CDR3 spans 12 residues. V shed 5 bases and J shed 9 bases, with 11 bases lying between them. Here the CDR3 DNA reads TGTGCCAGCAGCAGATGGACGGCTGAGCAGTTCTTC. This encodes CASSRWTAEQFF.

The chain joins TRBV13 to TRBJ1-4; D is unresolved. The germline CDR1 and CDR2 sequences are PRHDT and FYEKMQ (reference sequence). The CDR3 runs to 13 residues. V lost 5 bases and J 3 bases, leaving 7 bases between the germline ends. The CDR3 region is CASSIRPNEKLFF. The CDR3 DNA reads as TGTGCCAGCAGCATACGTCCTAATGAAAAACTGTTTTTT.

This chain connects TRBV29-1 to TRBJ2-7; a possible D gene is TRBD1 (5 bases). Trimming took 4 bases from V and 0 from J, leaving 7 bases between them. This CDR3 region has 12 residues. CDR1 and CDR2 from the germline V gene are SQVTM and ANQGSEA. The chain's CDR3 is CSVVDTSYEQYF. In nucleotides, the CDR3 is TGCAGCGTTGTGGACACCTCCTACGAGCAGTACTTC.

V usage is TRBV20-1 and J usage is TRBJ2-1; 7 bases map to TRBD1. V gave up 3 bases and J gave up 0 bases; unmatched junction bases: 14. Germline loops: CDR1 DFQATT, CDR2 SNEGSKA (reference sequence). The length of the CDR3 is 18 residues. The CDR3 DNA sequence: TGCAGTGCTAGCCCAACTTCACGGGACAGTAGCTCCTACAATGAGCAGTTCTTC. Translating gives CSASPTSRDSSSYNEQFF.

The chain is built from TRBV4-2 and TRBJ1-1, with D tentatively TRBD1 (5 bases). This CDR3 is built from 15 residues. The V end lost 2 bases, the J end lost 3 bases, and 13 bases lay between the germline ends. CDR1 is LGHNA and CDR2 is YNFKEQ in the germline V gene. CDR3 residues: CASSQSPGRDTEAFF. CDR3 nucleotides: TGTGCCAGCAGCCAATCCCCCGGCAGGGACACTGAAGCTTTCTTT.

The CDR3 here is CASSQQGSGNQPQHF. The CDR3 nucleotides are TGTGCCAGCAGCCAACAAGGTTCGGGAAATCAGCCCCAGCATTTT. The rearrangement joins TRBV3-1 to TRBJ1-5; D remains unclear. CDR1 LGHDT and CDR2 YNNKEL come from the germline V gene (reference sequence). V was clipped by 2 bases and J by 4 bases, with 12 bases between them. This CDR3 contains 15 residues.

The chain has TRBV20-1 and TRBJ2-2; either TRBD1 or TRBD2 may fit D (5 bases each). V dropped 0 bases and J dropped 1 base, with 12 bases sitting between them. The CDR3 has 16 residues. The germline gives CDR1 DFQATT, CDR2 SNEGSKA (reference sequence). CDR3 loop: CSARDSTRGNTGELFF. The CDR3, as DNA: TGCAGTGCTAGAGACTCAACTAGGGGGAACACCGGGGAGCTGTTTTTT.

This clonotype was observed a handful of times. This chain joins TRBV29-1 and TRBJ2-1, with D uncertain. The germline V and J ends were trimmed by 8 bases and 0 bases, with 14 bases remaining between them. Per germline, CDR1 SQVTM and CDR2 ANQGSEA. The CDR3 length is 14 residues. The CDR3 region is CSHVFATSYNEQFF. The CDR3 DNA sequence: TGCAGCCATGTCTTTGCGACCTCCTACAATGAGCAGTTCTTC.